The clone carrying this T cell receptor (beta chain) has more than one count but fewer than ten. Its antigen is unidentified. The CDR3 covers 12 residues. V lost 4 bases and J 5 bases, leaving 8 bases between the germline ends. The entry originates in a study of blood T cells in healthy people across ages. Across the whole study: Per two T cells, about one barcoded beta molecule was captured through template switching.

Regarding the study as a whole: Researchers judged that diversity estimates from one million T cells fell short of true values.

Primers used in a second PCR of roughly 6 to 11 cycles were a sample-barcoded 5' primer and a J-beta primer mix. MiXCR, applied by TCRdb to the 5' RACE reads, yields one record per CDR3 protein. The sample lists roughly 560,000 distinct CDR3 sequences, 24% seen once, with just over 8.5% in the top ten. The data were also submitted as part of a second study, on T cells of mothers and their children.

Input material: blood. This TCR was recovered from a boy between 10 and 17 years old in good health. The gene calls are TRBV12-3 or TRBV12-4 and TRBJ2-5; no clear D. The DNA for the CDR3 is TGTGCCAGCAGTTCAAGTTGGGAGACCCAGTACTTC. Translating it yields CASSSSWETQYF.